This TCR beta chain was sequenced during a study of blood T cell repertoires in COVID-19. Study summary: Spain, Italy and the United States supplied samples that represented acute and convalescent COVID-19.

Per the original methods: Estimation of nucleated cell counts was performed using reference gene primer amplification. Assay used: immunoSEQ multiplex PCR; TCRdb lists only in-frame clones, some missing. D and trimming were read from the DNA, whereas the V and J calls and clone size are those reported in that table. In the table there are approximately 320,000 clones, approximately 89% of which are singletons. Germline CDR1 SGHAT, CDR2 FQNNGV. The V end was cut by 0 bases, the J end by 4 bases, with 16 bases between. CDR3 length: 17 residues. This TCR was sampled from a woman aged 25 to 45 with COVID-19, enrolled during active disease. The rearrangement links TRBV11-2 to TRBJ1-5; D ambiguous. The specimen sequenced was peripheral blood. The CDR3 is CASSLDPTSRSNQPQHF. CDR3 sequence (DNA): TGTGCCAGCAGCTTAGATCCGACATCTCGCTCGAATCAGCCCCAGCATTTT.